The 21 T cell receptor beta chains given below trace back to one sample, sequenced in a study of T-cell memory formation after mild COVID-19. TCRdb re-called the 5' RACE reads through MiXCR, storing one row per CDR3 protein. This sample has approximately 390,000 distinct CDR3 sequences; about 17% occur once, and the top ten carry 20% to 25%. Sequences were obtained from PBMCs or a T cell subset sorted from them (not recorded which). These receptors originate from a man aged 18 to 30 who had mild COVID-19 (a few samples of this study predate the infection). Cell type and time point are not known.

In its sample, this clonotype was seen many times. CDR3 sequence (DNA): TGTGCCAGCAGCCAGGGGGCGGCAGATACGCAGTATTTT. It translates to CASSQGAADTQYF. V gene TRBV7-9 combines with J gene TRBJ2-3, with 8 bases aligning to TRBD1. CDR3 size: 13 residues. Germline CDR1 and CDR2: SEHNR and FQNEAQ (reference sequence). The V and J ends lost 5 bases and 4 bases, in that order; junction bases with no gene match: 2.

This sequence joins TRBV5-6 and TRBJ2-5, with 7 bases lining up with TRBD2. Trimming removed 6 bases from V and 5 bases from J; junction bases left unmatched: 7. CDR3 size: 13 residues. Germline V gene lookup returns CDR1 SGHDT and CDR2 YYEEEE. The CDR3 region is CASTRRGGETQYF. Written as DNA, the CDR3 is TGTGCCAGCACCCGCCGGGGAGGGGAGACCCAGTACTTC.

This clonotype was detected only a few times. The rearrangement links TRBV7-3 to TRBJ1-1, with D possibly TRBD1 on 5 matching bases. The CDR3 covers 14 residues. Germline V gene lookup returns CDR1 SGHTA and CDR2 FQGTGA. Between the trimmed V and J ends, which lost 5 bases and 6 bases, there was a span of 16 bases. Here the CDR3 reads CASSTGGGLAEAFF. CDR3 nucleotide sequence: TGTGCCAGCAGCACGGGGGGAGGGCTCGCTGAAGCTTTCTTT.

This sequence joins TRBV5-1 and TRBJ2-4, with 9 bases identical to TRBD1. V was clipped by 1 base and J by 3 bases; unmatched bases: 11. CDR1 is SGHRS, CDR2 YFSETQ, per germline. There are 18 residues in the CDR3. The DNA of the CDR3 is TGCGCCAGCAGCTTGATTTTTGGGACAGGGTTTGGCAAAAACATTCAGTACTTC. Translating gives CASSLIFGTGFGKNIQYF.

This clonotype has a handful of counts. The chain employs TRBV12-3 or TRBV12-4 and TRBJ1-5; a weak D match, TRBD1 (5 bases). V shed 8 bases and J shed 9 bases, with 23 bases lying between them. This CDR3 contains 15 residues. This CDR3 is CASARTYMSNSPQHF. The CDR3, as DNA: TGTGCCAGCGCGCGGACATATATGAGCAATTCGCCCCAGCATTTT.

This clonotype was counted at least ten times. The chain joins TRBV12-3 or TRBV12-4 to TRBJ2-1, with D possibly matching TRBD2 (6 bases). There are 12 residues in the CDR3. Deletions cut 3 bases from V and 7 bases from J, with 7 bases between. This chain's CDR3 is CASSFRGNEQFF. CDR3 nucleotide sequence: TGTGCCAGCAGTTTCCGGGGGAATGAGCAGTTCTTC.

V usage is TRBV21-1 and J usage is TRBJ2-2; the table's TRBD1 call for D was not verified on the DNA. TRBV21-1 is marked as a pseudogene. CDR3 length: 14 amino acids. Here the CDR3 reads CASSKESGFGELFF. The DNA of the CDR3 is TGTGCCAGCAGCAAAGAATCAGGGTTCGGGGAGCTGTTTTTT.

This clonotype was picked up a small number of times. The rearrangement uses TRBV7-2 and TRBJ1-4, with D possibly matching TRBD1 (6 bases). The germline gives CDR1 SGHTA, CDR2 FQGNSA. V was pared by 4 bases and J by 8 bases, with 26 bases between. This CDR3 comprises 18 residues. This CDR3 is CASSWGGRLTTMGEKLFF. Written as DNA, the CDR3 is TGTGCCAGCAGCTGGGGGGGCAGGTTGACAACCATGGGAGAAAAACTGTTTTTT. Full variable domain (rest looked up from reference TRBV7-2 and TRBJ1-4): GAGVSQSPSNKVTEKGKDVELRCDPISGHTALYWYRQSLGQGLEFLIYFQGNSAPDKSGLPSDRFSAERTGGSVSTLTIQRTQQEDSAVYLCASSWGGRLTTMGEKLFFGSGTQLSVL.

The CDR3 here is CSARTSGGEDTQYF. In nucleotides, the CDR3 is TGCAGTGCTAGAACTAGCGGGGGGGAAGATACGCAGTATTTT. The J gene is TRBJ2-3, the V gene TRBV20-1; the match to TRBD2 covers 13 bases. The CDR3 runs to 14 residues. J was trimmed by 5 bases and V by 2 bases; bases with no gene match: 1. CDR1 DFQATT and CDR2 SNEGSKA come from the germline V gene (reference sequence).

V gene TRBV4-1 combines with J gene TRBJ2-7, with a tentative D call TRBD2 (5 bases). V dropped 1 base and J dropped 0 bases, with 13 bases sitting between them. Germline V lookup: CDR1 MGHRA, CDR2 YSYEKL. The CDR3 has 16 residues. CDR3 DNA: TGCGCCAGCAGCCAAGGGGTAGCGCTTTTCTCCTACGAGCAGTACTTC. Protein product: CASSQGVALFSYEQYF.

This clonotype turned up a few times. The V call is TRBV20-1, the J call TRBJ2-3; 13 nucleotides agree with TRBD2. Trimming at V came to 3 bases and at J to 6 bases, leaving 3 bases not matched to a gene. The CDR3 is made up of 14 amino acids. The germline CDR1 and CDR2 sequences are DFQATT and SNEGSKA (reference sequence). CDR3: CSARGLAGRDTQYF. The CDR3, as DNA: TGCAGTGCTAGGGGACTAGCGGGGAGGGATACGCAGTATTTT.

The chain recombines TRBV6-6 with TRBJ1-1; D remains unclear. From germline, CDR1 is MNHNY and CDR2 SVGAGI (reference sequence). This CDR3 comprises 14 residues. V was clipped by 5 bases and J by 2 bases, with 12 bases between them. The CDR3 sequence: CASSAPGANTEAFF. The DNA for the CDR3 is TGTGCCAGCAGTGCCCCGGGCGCCAACACTGAAGCTTTCTTT.

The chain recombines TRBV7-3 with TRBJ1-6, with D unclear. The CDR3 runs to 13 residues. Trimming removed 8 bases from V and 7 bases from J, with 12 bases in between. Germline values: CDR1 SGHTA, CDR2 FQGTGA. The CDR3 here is CASSPGRNSPLHF. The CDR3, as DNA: TGTGCCAGCTCCCCAGGTCGAAATTCACCCCTCCACTTT. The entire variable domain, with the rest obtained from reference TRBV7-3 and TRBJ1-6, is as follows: GAGVSQTPSNKVTEKGKYVELRCDPISGHTALYWYRQSLGQGPEFLIYFQGTGAADDSGLPNDRFFAVRPEGSVSTLKIQRTERGDSAVYLCASSPGRNSPLHFGNGTRLTVT.

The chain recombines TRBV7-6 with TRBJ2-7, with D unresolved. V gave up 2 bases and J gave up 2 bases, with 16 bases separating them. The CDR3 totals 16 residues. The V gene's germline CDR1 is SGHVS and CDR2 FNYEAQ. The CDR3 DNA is TGTGCCAGCAGCTTACCCCTCGGCCTTTCCGCCTACGAGCAGTACGTC. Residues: CASSLPLGLSAYEQYV.

Here the CDR3 reads CASGPFEGIRIYEQYF. CDR3 sequence (DNA): TGTGCCAGCGGCCCCTTTGAGGGGATAAGGATCTACGAGCAGTACTTC. The rearrangement links TRBV7-9 to TRBJ2-7; either TRBD1 or TRBD2 may fit D (5 bases each). The germline V gene has CDR1 SEHNR and CDR2 FQNEAQ (reference sequence). This CDR3 comprises 16 residues. Trimming pared 8 bases from V and 3 bases from J, leaving 23 bases between.

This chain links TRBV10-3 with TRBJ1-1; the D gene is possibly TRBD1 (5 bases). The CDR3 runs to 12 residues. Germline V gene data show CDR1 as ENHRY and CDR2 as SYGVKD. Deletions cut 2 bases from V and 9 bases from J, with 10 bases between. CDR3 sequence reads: CAISEPEGKAFF. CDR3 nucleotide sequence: TGTGCCATCAGTGAGCCAGAGGGGAAAGCTTTCTTT.

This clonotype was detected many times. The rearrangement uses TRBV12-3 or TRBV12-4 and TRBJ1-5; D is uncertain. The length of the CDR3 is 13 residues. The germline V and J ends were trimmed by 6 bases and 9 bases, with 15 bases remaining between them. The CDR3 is CASSPSPASPQHF. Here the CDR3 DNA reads TGTGCCAGCAGCCCTAGCCCGGCCTCGCCCCAGCATTTT.

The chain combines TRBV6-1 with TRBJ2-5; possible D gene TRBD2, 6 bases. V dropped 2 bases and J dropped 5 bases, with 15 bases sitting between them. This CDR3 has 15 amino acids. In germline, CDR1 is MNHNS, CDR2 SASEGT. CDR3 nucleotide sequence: TGTGCCAGCAGTGAAATGGGACTTCTGGGGGAGACCCAGTACTTC. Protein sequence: CASSEMGLLGETQYF.

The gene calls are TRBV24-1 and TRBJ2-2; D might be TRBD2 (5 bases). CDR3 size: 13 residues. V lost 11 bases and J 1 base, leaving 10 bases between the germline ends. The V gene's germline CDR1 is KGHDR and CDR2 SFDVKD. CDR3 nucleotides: TGTGCCATTACAGAGGGGAACACCGGGGAGCTGTTTTTT. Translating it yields CAITEGNTGELFF.

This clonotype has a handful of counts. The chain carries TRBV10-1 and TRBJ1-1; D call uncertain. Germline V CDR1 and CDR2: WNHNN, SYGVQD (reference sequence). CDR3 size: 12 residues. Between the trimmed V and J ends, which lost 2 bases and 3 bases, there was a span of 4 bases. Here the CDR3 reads CASSERHTEAFF. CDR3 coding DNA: TGCGCCAGCAGTGAGAGACACACTGAAGCTTTCTTT.

CDR3 sequence reads: CASSQEVGPYEQYF. The CDR3 nucleotides read TGTGCCAGCAGCCAAGAGGTCGGGCCCTACGAGCAGTACTTC. The rearrangement uses TRBV4-2 and TRBJ2-7; D remains ambiguous. This CDR3 region has 14 residues. V was shortened by 0 bases and J by 2 bases, with 8 bases between the two germline ends. Germline V CDR1 and CDR2: LGHNA, YNFKEQ.